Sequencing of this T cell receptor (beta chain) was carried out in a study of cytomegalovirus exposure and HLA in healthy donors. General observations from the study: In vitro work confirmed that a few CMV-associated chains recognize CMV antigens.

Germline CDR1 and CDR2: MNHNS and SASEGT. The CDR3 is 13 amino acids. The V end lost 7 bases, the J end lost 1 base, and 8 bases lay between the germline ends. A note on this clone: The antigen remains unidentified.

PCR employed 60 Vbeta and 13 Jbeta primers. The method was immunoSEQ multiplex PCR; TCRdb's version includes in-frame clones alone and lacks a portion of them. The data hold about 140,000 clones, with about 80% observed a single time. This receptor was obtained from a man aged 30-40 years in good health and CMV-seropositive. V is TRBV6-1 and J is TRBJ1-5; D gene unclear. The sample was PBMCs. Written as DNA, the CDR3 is TGTGCCAGCATTCGGGAGAGCAATCAGCCCCAGCATTTT. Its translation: CASIRESNQPQHF.